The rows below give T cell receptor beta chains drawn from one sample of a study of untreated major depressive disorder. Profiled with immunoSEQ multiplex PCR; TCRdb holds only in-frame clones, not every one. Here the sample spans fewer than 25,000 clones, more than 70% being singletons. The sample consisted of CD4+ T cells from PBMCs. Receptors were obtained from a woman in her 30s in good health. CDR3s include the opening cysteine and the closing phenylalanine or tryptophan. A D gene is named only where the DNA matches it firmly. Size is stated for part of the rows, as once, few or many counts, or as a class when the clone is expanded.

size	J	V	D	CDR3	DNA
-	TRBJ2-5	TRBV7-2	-	CASSLYGGRAQETQYF	TGTGCCAGCAGCTTATACGGGGGACGGGCCCAAGAGACCCAGTACTTC
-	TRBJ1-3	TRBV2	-	CASSVGGGNSGNTIYF	TGTGCCAGCAGTGTGGGGGGGGGAAACTCTGGAAACACCATATATTTT
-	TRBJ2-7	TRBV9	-	CASSGVGYEQYF	TGTGCCAGCAGCGGGGTCGGCTACGAGCAGTACTTC
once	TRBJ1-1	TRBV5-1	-	CASSLAPSMNTEAFF	TGCGCCAGCAGCTTGGCCCCAAGCATGAACACTGAAGCTTTCTTT
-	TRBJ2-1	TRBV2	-	CASIPRGGYEQFF	TGTGCCAGCATACCGAGGGGGGGCTATGAGCAGTTCTTC
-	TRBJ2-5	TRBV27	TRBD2	CASSSIGTSGRASIFRAQYF	TGTGCCAGCAGTTCAATCGGGACTAGCGGGAGGGCCTCCATTTTCAGGGCCCAGTACTTC
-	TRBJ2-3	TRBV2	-	CASKVQGRTDTQYF	TGTGCCAGCAAGGTTCAGGGGCGCACAGATACGCAGTATTTT
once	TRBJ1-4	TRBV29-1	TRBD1	CSAAPGTGYEKLFF	TGCAGCGCCGCCCCCGGGACAGGGTATGAAAAACTGTTTTTT
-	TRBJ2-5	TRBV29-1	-	CSVEDRRAVRETQYF	TGCAGCGTTGAAGATCGCAGGGCCGTCCGAGAGACCCAGTACTTC
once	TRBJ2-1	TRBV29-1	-	CSVGYGQGGDEQFF	TGCAGCGTTGGCTACGGACAGGGAGGGGATGAGCAGTTCTTC
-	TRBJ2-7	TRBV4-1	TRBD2	CASSQAQPAGGLYEQYF	TGCGCCAGCAGCCAAGCCCAACCGGCGGGAGGACTCTACGAGCAGTACTTC
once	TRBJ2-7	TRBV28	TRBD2	CASSFAGREPYEQYF	TGTGCCAGCAGTTTTGCAGGGAGGGAACCCTACGAGCAGTACTTC
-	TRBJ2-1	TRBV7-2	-	CASSSRGIEQFF	TGTGCCAGCAGCTCCCGAGGGATTGAGCAGTTCTTC
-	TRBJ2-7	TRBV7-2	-	CASSSANQQYF	TGTGCCAGCAGCTCGGCCAACCAGCAGTACTTC
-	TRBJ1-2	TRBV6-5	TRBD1	CASSTGGDLTF	TGTGCCAGCAGTACAGGGGGGGACTTGACCTTC
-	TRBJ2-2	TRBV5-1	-	CASSLEGGYTGELFF	TGCGCCAGCAGCTTGGAAGGGGGTTATACCGGGGAGCTGTTTTTT
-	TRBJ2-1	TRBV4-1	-	CASSHFWDAVRGNEQFF	TGCGCCAGCAGCCACTTTTGGGATGCCGTTCGGGGCAATGAGCAGTTCTTC
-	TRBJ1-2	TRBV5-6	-	CASSLKMVGYTF	TGTGCCAGCAGCTTGAAAATGGTGGGCTACACCTTC
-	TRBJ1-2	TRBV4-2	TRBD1	CASSPRGGTGGSGYTF	TGTGCCAGCAGCCCCCGGGGTGGGACAGGGGGCTCTGGCTACACCTTC
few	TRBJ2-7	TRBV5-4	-	CASSRTDGSYEQYF	TGTGCCAGCAGCCGGACGGACGGCTCCTACGAGCAGTACTTC
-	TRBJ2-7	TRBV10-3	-	CAINPELASYYEQYF	TGTGCCATCAACCCAGAACTAGCTTCTTACTACGAGCAGTACTTC
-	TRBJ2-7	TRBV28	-	CASSLRAPPEQYF	TGTGCCAGCAGTTTACGTGCCCCTCCGGAGCAGTACTTC
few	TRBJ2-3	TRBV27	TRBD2	CASSWGLEVTDTQYF	TGTGCCAGCAGTTGGGGACTAGAGGTCACAGATACGCAGTATTTT
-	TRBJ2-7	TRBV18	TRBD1	CASSRTGTYEQYF	TGTGCCAGCTCACGGACAGGGACCTACGAGCAGTACTTC
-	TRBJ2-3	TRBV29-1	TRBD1	CSVSGDRGVADTQYF	TGCAGCGTCTCCGGGGACAGGGGAGTCGCAGATACGCAGTATTTT
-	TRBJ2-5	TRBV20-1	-	CSASHETQYF	TGCAGTGCTAGTCACGAGACCCAGTACTTC
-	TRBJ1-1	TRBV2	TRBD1	CASRIQGEGEAFF	TGTGCCAGCAGGATCCAGGGGGAGGGTGAGGCTTTCTTT
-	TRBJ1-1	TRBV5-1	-	CASSRTSTVNTEAFF	TGCGCCAGCAGCCGGACCTCGACAGTGAACACTGAAGCTTTCTTT
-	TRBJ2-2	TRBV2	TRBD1	CASSGDRVAGELFF	TGTGCCAGCAGTGGGGACAGGGTGGCCGGGGAGCTGTTTTTT
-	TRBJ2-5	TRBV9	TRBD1	CASSVRGNQETQYF	TGTGCCAGCAGCGTCAGGGGGAACCAAGAGACCCAGTACTTC
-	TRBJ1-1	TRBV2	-	CASSEGTVNTEAFF	TGTGCCAGCAGTGAAGGGACGGTGAACACTGAAGCTTTCTTT
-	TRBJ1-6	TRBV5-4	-	CASSLGAGGFEASPLHF	TGTGCCAGCAGCTTGGGGGCGGGGGGGTTCGAAGCTTCACCCCTCCACTTT
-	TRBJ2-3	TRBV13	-	CASSLVAEGDTQYF	TGTGCCAGCAGCTTAGTAGCGGAAGGAGATACGCAGTATTTT
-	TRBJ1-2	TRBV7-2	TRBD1	CASSFYDRGGYTF	TGTGCCAGCAGCTTCTACGACAGGGGTGGCTACACCTTC
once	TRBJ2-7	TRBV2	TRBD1	CASSEASPGGMYEQYF	TGTGCCAGCAGTGAAGCTTCCCCAGGGGGCATGTACGAGCAGTACTTC
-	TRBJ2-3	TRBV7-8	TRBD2	CASRQREGSDTQYF	TGTGCCAGCAGACAGAGGGAGGGCTCGGATACGCAGTATTTT
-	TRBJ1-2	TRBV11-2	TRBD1	CASSSDRQGSGYTF	TGTGCCAGCAGTTCCGATCGACAGGGTTCTGGCTACACCTTC
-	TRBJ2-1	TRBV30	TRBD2	CAWSPSSGEQFF	TGTGCCTGGAGCCCGTCTAGCGGTGAGCAGTTCTTC
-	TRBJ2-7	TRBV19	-	CASSPLKQGYEQYF	TGTGCCAGTAGCCCCCTTAAACAGGGCTACGAGCAGTACTTC
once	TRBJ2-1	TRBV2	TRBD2	CASSPTSGYNEQFF	TGTGCCAGCAGTCCGACTAGCGGATACAATGAGCAGTTCTTC
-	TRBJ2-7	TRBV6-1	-	CASSEASFEQYF	TGTGCCAGCAGTGAAGCTAGCTTCGAGCAGTACTTC
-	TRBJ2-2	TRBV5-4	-	CASSPKSQSVNTGELFF	TGTGCCAGCAGCCCAAAGTCACAGTCGGTTAACACCGGGGAGCTGTTTTTT
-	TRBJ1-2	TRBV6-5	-	CASSEDSYGYTF	TGTGCCAGCTCCGAGGACAGCTATGGCTACACCTTC
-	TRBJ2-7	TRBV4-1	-	CASSQKARVGGSYEQYF	TGCGCCAGCAGCCAAAAGGCAAGAGTAGGGGGCTCCTACGAGCAGTACTTC
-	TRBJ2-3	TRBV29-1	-	CSVWIGGRDTQYF	TGCAGCGTTTGGATCGGGGGCAGGGATACGCAGTATTTT
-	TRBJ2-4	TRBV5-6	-	CASSLTGGQNIQYF	TGTGCCAGCAGCTTGACCGGCGGGCAAAACATTCAGTACTTC
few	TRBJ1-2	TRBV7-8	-	CASSGRQVRNYGYTF	TGTGCCAGCAGCGGGCGTCAGGTTAGGAACTATGGCTACACCTTC
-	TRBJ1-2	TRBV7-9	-	CASSLVPRRSKRIEGYTF	TGTGCCAGCAGCTTAGTTCCCCGCAGGTCAAAGCGGATAGAAGGCTACACCTTC
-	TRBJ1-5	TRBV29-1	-	CSVAGNSNQPQHF	TGCAGCGTTGCAGGGAATAGCAATCAGCCCCAGCATTTT
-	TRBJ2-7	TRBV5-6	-	CASSLAGRLSYEQYF	TGTGCCAGCAGCTTGGCAGGGCGCTTAAGCTACGAGCAGTACTTC
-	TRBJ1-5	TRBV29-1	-	CSVAMDSGNQPQHF	TGCAGCGTTGCTATGGACAGTGGTAATCAGCCCCAGCATTTT
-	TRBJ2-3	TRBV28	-	CASGNSHTDTQYF	TGTGCCAGCGGTAACAGCCACACAGATACGCAGTATTTT
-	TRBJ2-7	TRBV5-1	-	CASSLVRDSEQYF	TGCGCCAGCAGCTTAGTTCGCGACAGCGAGCAGTACTTC
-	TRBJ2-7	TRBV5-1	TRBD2	CASSPPRTSSPFAEQYF	TGCGCCAGCAGCCCGCCCCGGACTAGCAGCCCATTCGCCGAGCAGTACTTC
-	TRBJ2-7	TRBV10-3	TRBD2	CAISRTSGSDEQYF	TGTGCCATCAGTCGGACTAGCGGGAGTGACGAGCAGTACTTC
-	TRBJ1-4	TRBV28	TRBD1	CASSTRDRDEKLFF	TGTGCCAGCAGTACCCGGGACAGGGACGAAAAACTGTTTTTT
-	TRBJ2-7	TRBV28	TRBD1	CASSSPTGAYEQYF	TGTGCCAGCAGTTCACCAACAGGGGCCTACGAGCAGTACTTC
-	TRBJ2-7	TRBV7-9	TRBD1	CASSGLWTGSSYEQYF	TGTGCCAGCAGCGGGCTTTGGACAGGGAGCTCCTACGAGCAGTACTTC
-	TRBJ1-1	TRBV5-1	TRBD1	CASSSTGTGAEAFF	TGCGCCAGCAGCTCGACAGGGACGGGTGCTGAAGCTTTCTTT